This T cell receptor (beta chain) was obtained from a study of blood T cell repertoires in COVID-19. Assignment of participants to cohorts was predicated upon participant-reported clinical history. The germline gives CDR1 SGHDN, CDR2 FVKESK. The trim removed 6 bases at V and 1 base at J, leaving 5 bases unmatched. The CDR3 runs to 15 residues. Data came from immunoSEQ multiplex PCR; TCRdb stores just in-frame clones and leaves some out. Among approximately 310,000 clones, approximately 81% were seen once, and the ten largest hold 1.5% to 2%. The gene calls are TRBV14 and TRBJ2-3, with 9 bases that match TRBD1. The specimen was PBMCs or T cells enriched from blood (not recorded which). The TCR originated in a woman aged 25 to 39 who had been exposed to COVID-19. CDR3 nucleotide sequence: TGTGCCAGCAGGAGACAGGGGGTGGGCACAGATACGCAGTATTTT. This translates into CASRRQGVGTDTQYF.